This T cell receptor beta chain was obtained from a study of beta chain features in type 1 diabetes. As for the study in general: Across every sample, around 98 million sorted cells were examined in total.

This clone has just a few counts. No antigen is known for it. Isolation of CD4+ naive, central memory, regulatory and stem cell-like memory cells was achieved by sorting via CD45RO/CCR7/CD25/CD127/CD95/CD27. Study conclusions and caveats: Among patients with Type 1 diabetes, TCRB CDR3s were moderately but significantly shorter in every one of the four CD4+ subsets. Sampled from patients, naive, central memory and Treg TCRB repertoires appeared more similar than those sampled from healthy donors. Insertion counts at VDJ junctions were lower in type 1 diabetes patients, who also showed more deletions there.

The length of the CDR3 is 15 residues. Germline V gives CDR1 MDHEN, CDR2 SYDVKM. With 1 base clipped from V and 3 bases from J, the junction kept 5 bases outside the gene matches. cDNA synthesis used the whole RNA isolate, giving expressed TCRB sequences. The protocol was immunoSEQ multiplex PCR, while the TCRdb copy is restricted to in-frame clones and leaves out a portion. The profile covers tens of thousands of clones, with around 56% appearing a single time and 2.6% taken by the ten largest. The chain joins TRBV28 to TRBJ2-7; 8 bases are shared with TRBD1. The receptor's source is a woman aged 40 to 49 with type 1 diabetes. Sequencing input: Tregs from blood. CDR3 residues: CASSLSGTGSYEQYF. DNA for the CDR3: TGTGCCAGCAGTTTATCCGGGACAGGCAGCTACGAGCAGTACTTC.